This T cell receptor beta chain emerged from a study of T cells in localized non-small cell lung cancer. V trimming: 2 bases; J trimming: 3 bases; junction bases outside the gene matches: 9. The germline V gene encodes CDR1 ENHRY and CDR2 SYGVKD. The CDR3 runs 16 residues. Sequencing was performed with immunoSEQ multiplex PCR; in TCRdb, only in-frame clones are kept and a portion is missing. Of 50,000 or so clones in the sample, 80% are singletons; the top ten hold about 4.7%. The TCR comes from a woman aged 40 to 75 with stage II lung adenocarcinoma. Specimen: PBMCs, collected before any cancer treatment. The chain links TRBV10-3 to TRBJ1-1; 7 nucleotides line up with TRBD1. CDR3 bases: TGTGCCATCAGTGAGACCCCGACAGGGAGAGACACTGAAGCTTTCTTT. Translated, it gives CAISETPTGRDTEAFF.